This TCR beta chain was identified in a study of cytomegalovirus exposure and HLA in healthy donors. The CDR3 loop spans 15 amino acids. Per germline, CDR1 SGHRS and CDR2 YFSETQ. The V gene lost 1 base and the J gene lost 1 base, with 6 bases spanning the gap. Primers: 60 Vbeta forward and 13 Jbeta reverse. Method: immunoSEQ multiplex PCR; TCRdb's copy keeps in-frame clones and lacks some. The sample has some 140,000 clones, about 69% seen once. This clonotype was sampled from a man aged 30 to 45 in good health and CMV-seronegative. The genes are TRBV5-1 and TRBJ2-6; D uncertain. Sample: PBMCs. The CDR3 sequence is CASSLPGSGANVLTF. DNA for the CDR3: TGCGCCAGCAGCTTGCCAGGTTCTGGGGCCAACGTCCTGACTTTC.